This T cell receptor (beta chain) was identified during a study of cytomegalovirus exposure and HLA in healthy donors. Overall study context: The same platform as the approximately 670 first-cohort repertoires was used for the roughly 130 validation repertoires, a later analysis reported.

Trimming at V came to 7 bases and at J to 2 bases, leaving 6 bases not matched to a gene. Germline values: CDR1 SNHLY, CDR2 FYNNEI. CDR3 length: 14 residues. Profiled with immunoSEQ multiplex PCR; TCRdb holds only in-frame clones, not every one. The sample shows 65,000 or so clones, 90% to 95% of them seen only once. Of note for this clone: What it binds is unknown.

The donors were part of the validation cohort, which consisted of under 150 subjects and was separate from the first cohort of 666 subjects. Study-level findings and limits: In the roughly 120 validation repertoires, a later analysis found that first-cohort TCR clusters tended to co-occur.

The chain is built from TRBV2 and TRBJ2-7; 9 bases are a match to TRBD2. Sequenced material: PBMCs. The TCR originated in a woman under 30 in good health and CMV-seronegative. CDR3 nucleotides: TGTGCCAGCATCGGGGCGGGAGGGCCCTACGAGCAGTACTTC. It codes for CASIGAGGPYEQYF.